The clone carrying this T cell receptor (beta chain) was seen a few times. Germline CDR1 MNHNS, CDR2 SASEGT. The CDR3 extends over 13 amino acids. Trimming took off 1 base at V and 4 bases at J, with 7 bases between the two ends. These data belong to a study of blood T cell repertoires in COVID-19. In the study's own analysis: Amplified reference gene primers provided the basis for estimating nucleated cell counts. TCRdb keeps only in-frame clones here, not all; method: immunoSEQ multiplex PCR. The V and J calls and clone size come from that table; D and trimming were worked out from the DNA. The sample gives 150,000 to 200,000 clones, approximately 83% of which show up once; around 9.9% is in the top ten.

The chain has TRBV6-1 and TRBJ1-2; D call uncertain. Sequencing input: peripheral blood. The TCR sequence derives from a man between 65 and 85 years old with active or convalescent COVID-19. CDR3 residues: CASSEGAGYGYTF. The CDR3 DNA reads as TGTGCCAGCAGTGAAGGCGCCGGCTATGGCTACACCTTC.